This T cell receptor (beta chain) originates from a study of cytotoxic CD8 clonotypes in ibrutinib-treated CLL (dated by TCRdb to the early 2020s). Background for the entire study: In this cohort, around 14 patients were treatment-naive and roughly ten were relapsed/refractory, while roughly 17 had unmutated IGHV. Partial responses were observed in 24 patients and complete responses in 2; after a median follow-up of roughly 62 months, remission was maintained in approximately 14 patients and progression was observed in approximately 12. Samples at response were collected after a median of 12 months of treatment, with a range of about 6 to 36 months. On average, each sample yielded around 230,000 productive templates and roughly 95,000 productive rearrangements. Of the approximately 86 people in the trial, around 25 had longitudinal samples available. Cryopreserved peripheral blood mononuclear cells were collected at three points: before therapy, at response, and at either sustained remission or disease progression. All remission and progressive disease samples were collected while patients were still receiving ibrutinib. Study-wide conclusions, independent of this receptor: Clonality increased at ibrutinib response, stayed stable in sustained remission, and fell back toward baseline at progression. Public clonotypes were rare and either shrank or stayed stable during treatment, and the rise in clonality at ibrutinib response reflected expansion of private clonotypes. Lymph node repertoires were not examined, and the timing of sampling was not matched between patients in sustained remission and those whose disease progressed. Baseline clonality was found to be higher than that of age-matched healthy donors and was strongly correlated with circulating CD8+ T-cell counts.

Each clonotype received, on average, around 10x coverage in deep resolution sequencing performed on a MiSeq, where the target depth lay between 1 in 1 million and 1 in 200,000 T cells. The immunoSEQ hsTCRB Kit was used to generate the TCR beta libraries. For the original study's pipeline: Data were analyzed with ImmunoSEQ Data Assistant and ImmunoSEQ Analyzer, with V, D and J genes assigned per IMGT definitions. Clonality, which ranges from 0 to 1, was calculated by subtracting the normalized Shannon entropy of productive rearrangement frequencies from one. Public clonotype analysis was restricted to overrepresented clonotypes comprising at least 0.05% of each patient's repertoire. Thirteen age-matched healthy donor repertoires from immuneACCESS were used as controls for clonality. Drawn from immuneACCESS, this table holds only the in-frame rearrangements with V and J called that TCRdb kept. Clones are partly lost; checked studies trace under half to an unresolved V gene and leave the rest unexplained. V, J and clone size are taken as reported in that table, and D and trimming were inferred from the DNA itself. This sample holds about 72,000 clones; 80% were observed only once. The ten largest clones capture roughly 7.1% of the sample.

The CDR3, from cysteine to phenylalanine, totals 12 residues. Kept here is only the CDR3 DNA, which spans 36 bases and is read in frame from base 1. Taken from the germline V gene, the CDR1 and CDR2 loops are SQVTM and ANQGSEA. V loses 5 bases, J loses 5 bases, and the germline ends lie 9 bases apart. The intended sense of this specimen's time point label: progressive disease on ibrutinib. For TCR beta library preparation, about 2 micrograms of genomic DNA were isolated from cryopreserved PBMCs. Longitudinal blood samples from CLL patients receiving ibrutinib monotherapy were subjected to high-throughput TCR beta sequencing. The patients took part in an open-label, single-center phase 2 trial of ibrutinib monotherapy. Comments on this clone: The antigen it recognizes is unknown. No much larger clone exists at a distance of one base, and base qualities are not known.

This chain joins TRBV29-1 to TRBJ1-4; the D gene lacks a confident call. The material was PBMCs, obtained at disease progression, from a patient treated with ibrutinib. The TCR originated in a human donor with chronic lymphocytic leukemia. The CDR3 loop reads CSVPEGNEKLFF. The DNA sequence is as follows: TGCAGCGTTCCAGAGGGCAATGAAAAACTGTTTTTT.